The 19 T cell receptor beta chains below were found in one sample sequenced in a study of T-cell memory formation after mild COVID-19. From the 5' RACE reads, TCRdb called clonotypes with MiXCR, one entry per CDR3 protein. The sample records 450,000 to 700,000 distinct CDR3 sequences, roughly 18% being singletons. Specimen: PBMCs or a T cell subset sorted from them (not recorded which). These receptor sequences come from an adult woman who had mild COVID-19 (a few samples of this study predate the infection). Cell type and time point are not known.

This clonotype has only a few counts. The chain's CDR3 is CASSAGRYYEQYF. As DNA, the CDR3 is TGTGCCAGCTCAGCGGGACGGTACTACGAGCAGTACTTC. The genes are TRBV18 and TRBJ2-7; D perhaps matches TRBD2 (6 bases). V gave up 5 bases and J gave up 3 bases, with 11 bases separating them. The CDR3 is made up of 13 amino acids. CDR1 is KGHSH, CDR2 LQKENI, per germline.

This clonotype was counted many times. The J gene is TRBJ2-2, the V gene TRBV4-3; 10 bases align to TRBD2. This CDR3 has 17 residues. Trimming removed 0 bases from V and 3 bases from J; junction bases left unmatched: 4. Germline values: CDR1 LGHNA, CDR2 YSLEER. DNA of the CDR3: TGCGCCAGCAGCCAAGATGGAGCGGGAGGGGACACCGGGGAGCTGTTTTTT. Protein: CASSQDGAGGDTGELFF.

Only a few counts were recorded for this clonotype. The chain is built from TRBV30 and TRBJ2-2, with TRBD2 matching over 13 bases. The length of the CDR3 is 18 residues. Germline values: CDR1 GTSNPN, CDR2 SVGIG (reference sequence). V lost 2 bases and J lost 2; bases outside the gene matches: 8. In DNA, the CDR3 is TGTGCCTGGAGTTCGTTTCGGACTAGCGGGAGTAACACCGGGGAGCTGTTTTTT. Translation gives CAWSSFRTSGSNTGELFF.

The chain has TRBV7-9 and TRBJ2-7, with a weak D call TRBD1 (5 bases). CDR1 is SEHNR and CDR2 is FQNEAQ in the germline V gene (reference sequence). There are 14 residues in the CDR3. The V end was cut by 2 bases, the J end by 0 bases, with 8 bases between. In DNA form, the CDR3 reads TGTGCCAGCAGCTTAAGGGGTTACTCCTACGAGCAGTACTTC. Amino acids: CASSLRGYSYEQYF.

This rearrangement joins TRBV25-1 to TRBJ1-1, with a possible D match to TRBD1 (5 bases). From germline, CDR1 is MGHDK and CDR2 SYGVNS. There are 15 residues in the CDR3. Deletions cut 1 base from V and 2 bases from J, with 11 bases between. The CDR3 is CASSELTGINTEAFF. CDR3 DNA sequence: TGTGCCAGCAGTGAATTAACAGGAATAAACACTGAAGCTTTCTTT.

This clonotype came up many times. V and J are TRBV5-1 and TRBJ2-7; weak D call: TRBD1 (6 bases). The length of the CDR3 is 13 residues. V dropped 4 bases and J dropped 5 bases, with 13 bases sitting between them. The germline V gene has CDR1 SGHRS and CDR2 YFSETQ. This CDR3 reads CASSVVPGDEQYF. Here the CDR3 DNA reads TGCGCCAGCAGCGTGGTCCCAGGGGACGAGCAGTACTTC.

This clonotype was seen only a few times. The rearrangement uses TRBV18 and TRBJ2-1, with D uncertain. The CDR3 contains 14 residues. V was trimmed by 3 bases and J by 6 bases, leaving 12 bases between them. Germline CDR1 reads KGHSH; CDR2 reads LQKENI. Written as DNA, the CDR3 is TGTGCCAGCTCACCCCTCCGAGGTATCAATGAGCAGTTCTTC. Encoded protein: CASSPLRGINEQFF. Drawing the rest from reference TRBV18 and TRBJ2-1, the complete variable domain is NAGVMQNPRHLVRRRGQEARLRCSPMKGHSHVYWYRQLPEEGLKFMVYLQKENIIDESGMPKERFSAEFPKEGPSILRIQQVVRGDSAAYFCASSPLRGINEQFFGPGTRLTVL.

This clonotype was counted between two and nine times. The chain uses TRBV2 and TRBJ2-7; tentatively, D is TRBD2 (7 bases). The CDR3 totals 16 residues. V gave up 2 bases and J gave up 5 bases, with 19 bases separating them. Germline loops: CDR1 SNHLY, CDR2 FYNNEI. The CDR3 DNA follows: TGTGCCAGCAGTGAACACACTGGGGGGGGCAGAAACGAGCAGTACTTC. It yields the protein CASSEHTGGGRNEQYF.

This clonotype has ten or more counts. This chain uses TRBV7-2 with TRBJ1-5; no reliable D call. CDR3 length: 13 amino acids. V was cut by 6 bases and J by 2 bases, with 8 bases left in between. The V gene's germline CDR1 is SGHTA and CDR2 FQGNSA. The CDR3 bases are TGTGCCAGCAGTAACCAAGGCAATCAGCCCCAGCATTTT. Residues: CASSNQGNQPQHF.

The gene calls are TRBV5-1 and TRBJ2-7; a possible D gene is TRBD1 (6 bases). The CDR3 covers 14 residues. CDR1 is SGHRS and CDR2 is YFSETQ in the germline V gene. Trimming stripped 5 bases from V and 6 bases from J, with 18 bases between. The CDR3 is CASRQGDELAEQYF. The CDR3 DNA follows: TGCGCCAGCAGACAGGGAGATGAGTTGGCCGAGCAGTACTTC.

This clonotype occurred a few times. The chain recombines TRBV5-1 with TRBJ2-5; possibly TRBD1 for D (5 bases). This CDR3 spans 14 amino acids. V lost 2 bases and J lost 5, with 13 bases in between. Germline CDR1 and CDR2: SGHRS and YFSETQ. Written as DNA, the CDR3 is TGCGCCAGCAGCTTCGCAGGGTTCTTGGAGACCCAGTACTTC. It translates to CASSFAGFLETQYF.

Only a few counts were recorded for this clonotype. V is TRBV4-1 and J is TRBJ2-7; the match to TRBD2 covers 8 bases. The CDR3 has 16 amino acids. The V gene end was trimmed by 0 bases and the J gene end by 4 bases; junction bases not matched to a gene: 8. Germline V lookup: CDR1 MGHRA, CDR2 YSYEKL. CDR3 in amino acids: CASSQEKGAGAYEQYF. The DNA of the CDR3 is TGCGCCAGCAGCCAAGAAAAGGGAGCGGGGGCTTACGAGCAGTACTTC.

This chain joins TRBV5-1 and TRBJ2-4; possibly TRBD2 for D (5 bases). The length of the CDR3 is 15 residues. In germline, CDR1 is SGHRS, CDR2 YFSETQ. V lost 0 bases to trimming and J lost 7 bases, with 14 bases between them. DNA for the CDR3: TGCGCCAGCAGCTTGGGAGGTCCGGGGTGGAACATTCAGTACTTC. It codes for CASSLGGPGWNIQYF.

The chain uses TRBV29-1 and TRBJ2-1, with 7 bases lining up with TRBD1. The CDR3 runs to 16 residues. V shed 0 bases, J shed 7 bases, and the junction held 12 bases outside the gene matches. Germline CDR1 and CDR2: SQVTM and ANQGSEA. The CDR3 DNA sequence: TGCAGCGTTGAAGACGGGACAGCCCCATCGGGTAATGAGCAGTTCTTC. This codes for CSVEDGTAPSGNEQFF.

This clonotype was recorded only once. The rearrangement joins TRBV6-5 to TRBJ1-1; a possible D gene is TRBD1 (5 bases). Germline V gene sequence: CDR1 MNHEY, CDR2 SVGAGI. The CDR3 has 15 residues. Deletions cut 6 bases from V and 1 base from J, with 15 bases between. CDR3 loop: CASRRTGRANTEAFF. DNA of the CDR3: TGTGCCAGCAGAAGAACGGGACGGGCGAACACTGAAGCTTTCTTT.

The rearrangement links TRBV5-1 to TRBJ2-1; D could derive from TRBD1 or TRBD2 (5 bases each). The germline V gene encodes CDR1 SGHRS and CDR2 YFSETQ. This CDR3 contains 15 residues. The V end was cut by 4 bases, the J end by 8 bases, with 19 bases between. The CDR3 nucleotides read TGCGCCAGCAGCCTGGGGACCGGTAGGGGCCATGAGCAGTTCTTC. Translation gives CASSLGTGRGHEQFF.

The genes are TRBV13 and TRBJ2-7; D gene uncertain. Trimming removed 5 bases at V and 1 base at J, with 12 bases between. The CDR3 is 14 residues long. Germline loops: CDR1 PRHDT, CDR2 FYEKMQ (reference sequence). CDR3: CASSLIDTSYEQYF. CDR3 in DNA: TGTGCCAGCAGCCTCATCGACACGTCCTACGAGCAGTACTTC.

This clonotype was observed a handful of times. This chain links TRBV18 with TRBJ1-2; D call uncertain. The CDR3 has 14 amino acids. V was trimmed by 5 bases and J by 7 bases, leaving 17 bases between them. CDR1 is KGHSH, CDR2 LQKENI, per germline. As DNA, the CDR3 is TGTGCCAGCTCATCCGAAAGGGTAGCATCTGGCTACACCTTC. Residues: CASSSERVASGYTF.

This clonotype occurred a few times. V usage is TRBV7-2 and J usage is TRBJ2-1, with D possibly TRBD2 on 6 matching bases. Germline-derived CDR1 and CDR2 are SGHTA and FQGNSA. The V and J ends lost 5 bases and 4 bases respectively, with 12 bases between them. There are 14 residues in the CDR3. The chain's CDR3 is CASSHRDSYNEQFF. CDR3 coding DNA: TGTGCCAGCAGCCACCGGGACTCGTACAATGAGCAGTTCTTC. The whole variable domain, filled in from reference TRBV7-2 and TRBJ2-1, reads GAGVSQSPSNKVTEKGKDVELRCDPISGHTALYWYRQSLGQGLEFLIYFQGNSAPDKSGLPSDRFSAERTGGSVSTLTIQRTQQEDSAVYLCASSHRDSYNEQFFGPGTRLTVL.